Listed below are T cell receptor beta chains from one sample, sequenced in a study of blood T cell repertoires in COVID-19. Generated by immunoSEQ multiplex PCR, the TCRdb table keeps only in-frame clones and is missing some. Of about 69,000 clones in the sample, around 86% were seen once. The specimen sequenced was peripheral blood. These receptors originate from a man between 25 and 39 years old with acute or convalescent COVID-19. The CDR3 runs from the conserved cysteine through the conserved F or W. The order of the fields is V gene, J gene, clone size, D gene, CDR3 protein, CDR3 DNA. D genes are given only for firm matches. Clone sizes are given selectively: once, few, many, or a class where the clone is expanded.

>TRBV6-5|TRBJ1-1|.|.
CATLRSLNTEAFF
TGTGCCACATTAAGGAGTCTGAACACTGAAGCTTTCTTT
>TRBV5-6|TRBJ1-6|few|.
CASSLEPWSVAPLHF
TGTGCCAGCAGCTTGGAACCCTGGTCAGTTGCACCCCTCCACTTT
>TRBV2|TRBJ1-5|.|.
CASSDGELGPQHF
TGTGCCAGCAGTGATGGGGAGTTAGGGCCCCAGCATTTT
>TRBV18|TRBJ1-5|once|.
CASSPPSGRGNQPQHF
TGTGCCAGCTCACCACCGTCGGGTCGTGGCAATCAGCCCCAGCATTTT
>TRBV10-3|TRBJ1-5|.|.
CAISPGSYSNQPQHF
TGTGCCATCAGTCCAGGGTCGTATAGCAATCAGCCCCAGCATTTT
>TRBV10-3|TRBJ1-1|.|TRBD1
CAISGQGENTEAFF
TGTGCCATCAGTGGACAGGGGGAGAACACTGAAGCTTTCTTT
>TRBV6-6|TRBJ1-2|few|.
CASSWPGRGYGYTF
TGTGCCAGCAGTTGGCCGGGGCGGGGCTATGGCTACACCTTC
>TRBV6-5|TRBJ2-2|.|.
CASTTQRTGELFF
TGTGCCAGCACTACCCAGCGGACCGGGGAGCTGTTTTTT
>TRBV6-5|TRBJ2-4|.|.
CASSPLSGAKNIQYF
TGTGCCAGCAGCCCCCTAAGCGGAGCCAAAAACATTCAGTACTTC
>TRBV4-1|TRBJ1-6|.|TRBD1
CASSQVGQNSPLHF
TGCGCCAGCAGCCAAGTGGGACAGAATTCACCCCTCCACTTT
>TRBV19|TRBJ1-1|.|.
CASSMAGTNTEAFF
TGTGCCAGTAGTATGGCGGGGACGAACACTGAAGCTTTCTTT
>TRBV5-4|TRBJ2-1|.|.
CASSYGQTGNEQFF
TGTGCCAGCAGCTACGGCCAAACGGGAAATGAGCAGTTCTTC
>TRBV29-1|TRBJ1-1|.|TRBD1
CSAAQGYGFF
TGCAGCGCCGCACAGGGGTATGGTTTCTTT
>TRBV2|TRBJ1-2|.|TRBD1
CASRKGTGRNYGYTF
TGTGCCAGCAGAAAAGGGACAGGGAGAAACTATGGCTACACCTTC
>TRBV7-9|TRBJ2-5|.|.
CASSFQGPIGETQYF
TGTGCCAGCAGCTTTCAGGGGCCCATTGGAGAGACCCAGTACTTC
>TRBV2|TRBJ1-6|.|.
CASSEARYNSPLHF
TGTGCCAGCAGTGAGGCCAGATATAATTCACCCCTCCACTTT
>TRBV29-1|TRBJ1-1|.|TRBD1
CSVSPGQLNTEAFF
TGCAGCGTTTCACCGGGACAGCTGAACACTGAAGCTTTCTTT
>TRBV7-2|TRBJ1-1|few|.
CASSLSLAGNTEAFF
TGTGCCAGCAGCTTATCCCTGGCGGGGAACACTGAAGCTTTCTTT
>TRBV19|TRBJ1-1|few|TRBD1
CASSARQGSTEAFF
TGTGCCAGTAGTGCTCGACAGGGGAGCACTGAAGCTTTCTTT
>TRBV7-9|TRBJ1-5|.|.
CASSLGQGSQPQHF
TGTGCCAGCAGCTTAGGGCAGGGGAGTCAGCCCCAGCATTTT